This TCR beta chain emerged from a study of blood T cells in healthy people across ages. The study recruited healthy Caucasian donors from Russia who were aged roughly 6 to 95. A second PCR of 7 to 11 cycles used a sample-barcoded 5' primer and a J-beta primer mix. TCRdb used MiXCR to reprocess the 5' RACE reads, holding one entry per CDR3 protein. This sample yields 1.5 million to 2 million distinct CDR3 sequences, of which 28% are seen a single time; about 7.7% belongs to the top ten. Trimming removed 7 bases from V and 5 bases from J, with 21 bases in between. The germline gives CDR1 SGDLS, CDR2 YYNGEE. The length of the CDR3 is 15 residues. As regards this clonotype: No antigen is known for it.

Study observations and caveats: Unsorted PBMCs blocked a conclusive comparison of naive and antigen-experienced cells. Measured against age, TCR beta diversity per million T cells decreased in a roughly linear manner. Higher naive T cell percentage went strongly together with higher TCR beta diversity.

The chain uses TRBV9 and TRBJ2-5, with D possibly being TRBD1 (6 bases). Sequencing was performed on blood. The sequence was collected from a woman aged 30 to 39 in good health. The CDR3 DNA is TGTGCCAGCTCCGCTAGACAGGACAACAGGGAGACCCAGTACTTC. This codes for CASSARQDNRETQYF. The full variable domain, with the rest looked up from reference TRBV9 and TRBJ2-5, is DSGVTQTPKHLITATGQRVTLRCSPRSGDLSVYWYQQSLDQGLQFLIQYYNGEERAKGNILERFSAQQFPDLHSELNLSSLELGDSALYFCASSARQDNRETQYFGPGTRLLVL.